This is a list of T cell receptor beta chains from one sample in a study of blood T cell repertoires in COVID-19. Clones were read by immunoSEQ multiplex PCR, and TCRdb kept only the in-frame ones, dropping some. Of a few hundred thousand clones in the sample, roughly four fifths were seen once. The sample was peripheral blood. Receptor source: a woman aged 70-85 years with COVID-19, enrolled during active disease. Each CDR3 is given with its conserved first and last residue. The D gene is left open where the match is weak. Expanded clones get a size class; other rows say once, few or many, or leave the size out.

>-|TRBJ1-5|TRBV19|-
TGTGCCAGTACCACAGGTTGGAACAATCAGCCCCAGCATTTT
CASTTGWNNQPQHF
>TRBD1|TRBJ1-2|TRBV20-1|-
TGCAGTGCTAGTGCGGGACAGGTTGTCTATGGCTACACCTTC
CSASAGQVVYGYTF
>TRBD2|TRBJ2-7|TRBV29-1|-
TGCAGCGTTGATGGCGGGAGTAGTGACGAGCAGTACTTC
CSVDGGSSDEQYF
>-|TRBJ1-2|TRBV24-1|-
TGTGCCACCAGTGATCCCACAGTTTTGGAGACAGAGCTCCATGGCTACACCTTC
CATSDPTVLETELHGYTF
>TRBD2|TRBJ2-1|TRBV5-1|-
TGCGCCAGCAGTTCGGGACTAGCGGAATACAATGAGCAGTTCTTC
CASSSGLAEYNEQFF
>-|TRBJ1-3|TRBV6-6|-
TGTGCCAGCAGTTACCCTACTAGCAGCTCTGGAAACACCATATATTTT
CASSYPTSSSGNTIYF
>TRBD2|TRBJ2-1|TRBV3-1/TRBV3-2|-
TGTGCCAGCAGCCGACCTAGCGGAGCGGTAGATGAGCAGTTCTTC
CASSRPSGAVDEQFF
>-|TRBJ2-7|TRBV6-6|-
TGTGCCAGCAGTCCCCCGGGGACTGACAACGAGCAGTACTTC
CASSPPGTDNEQYF
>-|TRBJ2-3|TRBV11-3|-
TGTGCCAGCAGCTTAGGGAGGTCTAACCAGCCCACTTTT
CASSLGRSNQPTF
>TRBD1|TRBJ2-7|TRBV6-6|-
TGTGCCAGCAGTTCGGGACAGTCCTACGAGCAGTACTTC
CASSSGQSYEQYF
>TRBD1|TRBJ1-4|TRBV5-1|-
TGCGCCAGCAGCCTAGGGAGGACAGGGAACGAAAAACTGTTTTTT
CASSLGRTGNEKLFF
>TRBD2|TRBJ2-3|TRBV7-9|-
TGTGCCAGCAGACAGTCTAGCGGGAGGACAGATACGCAGTATTTT
CASRQSSGRTDTQYF
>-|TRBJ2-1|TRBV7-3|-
TGTGCCAGCAGCCGAGGCCGGCATTACAATGAGCAGTTCTTC
CASSRGRHYNEQFF
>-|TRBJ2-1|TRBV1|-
TGCACCAGCAGCGACGAGCGGGAGGGTGGGAATGAGCAGTTCTTC
CTSSDEREGGNEQFF
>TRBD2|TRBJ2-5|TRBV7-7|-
TGTGCCAGCAGCTTCAGTTGGACTAGCGGACAAGAGACCCAGTACTTC
CASSFSWTSGQETQYF
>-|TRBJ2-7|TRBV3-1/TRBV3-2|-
TGTGCCAGCAGCCAAACAGGGCTTCTATCCTACGAGCAGTACTTC
CASSQTGLLSYEQYF
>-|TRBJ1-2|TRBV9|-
TGTGCCAGCAGCGTAGAAGGGGGACGAGGCTACACCTTC
CASSVEGGRGYTF
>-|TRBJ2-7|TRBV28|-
TGTGCCAGCAGTTCGAGAGCCGGCCGACTAGTCGCCGAGCAGTACTTC
CASSSRAGRLVAEQYF
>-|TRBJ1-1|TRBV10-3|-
TGTGCCATCAGTGCTACGACACTTAACACTGAAGCTTTCTTT
CAISATTLNTEAFF
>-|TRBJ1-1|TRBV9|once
TGTGCCAGCAGCGTCCAGGGATTCGCTGAAGCTTTCTTT
CASSVQGFAEAFF
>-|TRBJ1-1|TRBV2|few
TGTGCCAGCCTAGTGAACACTGAAGCTTTCTTT
CASLVNTEAFF
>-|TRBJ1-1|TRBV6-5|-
TGTGCCAGCAGTTACTCTGGGGGAGGGACTGAAGCTTTCTTT
CASSYSGGGTEAFF
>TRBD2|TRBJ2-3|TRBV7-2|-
TGTGCCAGCAGCTTAGGACTAGCGGTCGCTTCCCAGTATTTT
CASSLGLAVASQYF
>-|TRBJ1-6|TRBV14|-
TGTGCCAGCAGCCTCACCACGACAGCCTATAATTCACCCCTCCACTTT
CASSLTTTAYNSPLHF
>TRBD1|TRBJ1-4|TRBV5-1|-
TGCGCCAGCAGCTTGGTGGGACAGACAACTAATGAAAAACTGTTTTTT
CASSLVGQTTNEKLFF
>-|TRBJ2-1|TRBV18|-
TGTGCCAGCTCTCGCGGGCCTTCGCCCAATGAGCAGTTCTTC
CASSRGPSPNEQFF
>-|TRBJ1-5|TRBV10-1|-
TGCGCCATGGAAAAGGGGGGCAATCAGCCCCAGCATTTT
CAMEKGGNQPQHF
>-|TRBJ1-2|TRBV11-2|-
TGTGCCAGCACTTTCGCGGGGAGTGGCTACACCTTC
CASTFAGSGYTF
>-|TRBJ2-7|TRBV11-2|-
TGTGCCAGCAGCTTGGACCAGGGCTCGAACTTC
CASSLDQGSNF
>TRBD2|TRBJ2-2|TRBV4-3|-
TGCGCCAGCAGCCAAGAAGCGGGAATGAACACCGGGGAGCTGTTTTTT
CASSQEAGMNTGELFF
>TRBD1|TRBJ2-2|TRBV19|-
TGTGCCAGTAGCATTACAGGGGTTACCGGGGAGCTGTTTTTT
CASSITGVTGELFF
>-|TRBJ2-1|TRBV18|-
TGTGCCAGCTCAGAAAGACAGGCCTTCGTCAATGAGCAGTTCTTC
CASSERQAFVNEQFF
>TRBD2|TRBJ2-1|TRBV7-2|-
TGTGCCAGCAGCCCGCAAGGGACTAGCGGCATCAATGAGCAGTTCTTC
CASSPQGTSGINEQFF
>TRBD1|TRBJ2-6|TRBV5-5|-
TGTGCCAGCAACCGACAGGGGGCTACAAGCTCTGGGGCCAACGTCCTGACTTTC
CASNRQGATSSGANVLTF
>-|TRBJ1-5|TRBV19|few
TGTGCCAGTAGTTCCCGATTGGAAGCGAATCAGCCCCAGCATTTT
CASSSRLEANQPQHF
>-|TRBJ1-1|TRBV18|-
TGTGCCAGCTCACCCCTACAGGGCCCAGACACTGAAGCTTTCTTT
CASSPLQGPDTEAFF
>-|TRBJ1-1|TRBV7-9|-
TGTGCCAGCAGCCGGGGCGGGGGCGTAGGTACCACTGAAGCTTTCTTT
CASSRGGGVGTTEAFF
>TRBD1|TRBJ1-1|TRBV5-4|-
TGTGCCAGCAGCTTTGGACAGGGCGGGACTGAAGCTTTCTTT
CASSFGQGGTEAFF
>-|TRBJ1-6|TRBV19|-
TGTGCCAGTAATACAGGACAGCAATATAATTCACCCCTCCACTTT
CASNTGQQYNSPLHF
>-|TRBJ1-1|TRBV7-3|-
TGTGCCAGCAGACAGACCTCAGGGGCCGAAAGAACTGAAGCTTTCTTT
CASRQTSGAERTEAFF
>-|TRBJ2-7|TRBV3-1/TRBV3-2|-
TGTGCCAGCAGCCAAGTATCTGGGGGAGGTTACGAGCAGTACTTC
CASSQVSGGGYEQYF
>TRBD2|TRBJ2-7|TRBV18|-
TGTGCCAGCTCACGGCTAGCGGGAGTTAACGAGCAGTACTTC
CASSRLAGVNEQYF